Each of the 13 T cell receptor beta chains below was sequenced from the same sample in a study of T cell repertoires in cytomegalovirus infection. TCRdb called the reads again in MiXCR, with one record for every CDR3 protein. The table lists around 71,000 distinct CDR3 sequences, approximately 20% of them singletons. Their antigen targets remain unknown. The input for sequencing was CD8+ T cells from cultured PBMCs, taken from culture after CMV antigen stimulation. Every receptor here comes from a human donor in good health (CMV status not recorded). Some clones in this sample may be carry-over from other donors' samples.

The table lists this clonotype with a few counts. The V call is TRBV7-2, the J call TRBJ2-3; D not certain. Trimming took 1 base from V and 3 from J, leaving 14 bases between them. The V gene's germline CDR1 is SGHTA and CDR2 FQGNSA. CDR3 length: 16 amino acids. The CDR3 region has the DNA TGTGCCAGCAGCTTAGTGGGTTCAGCCGCGACAGATACGCAGTATTTT. Its protein product is CASSLVGSAATDTQYF.

This clonotype was observed once. A much larger clone sits a single nucleotide away, making a read error possible. The rearrangement joins TRBV7-2 to TRBJ2-1; D is perhaps TRBD2 (5 bases). This CDR3 has 17 residues. Germline V CDR1 and CDR2: SGHTA, FQGNSA. The CDR3 is CGSSLDSGSPGEREQFF. For the CDR3, the DNA is TGTGGCAGCAGCTTAGATTCCGGGTCCCCCGGGGAAAGGGAGCAGTTCTTC. The variable domain in full, completed from reference TRBV7-2 and TRBJ2-1, reads GAGVSQSPSNKVTEKGKDVELRCDPISGHTALYWYRQSLGQGLEFLIYFQGNSAPDKSGLPSDRFSAERTGGSVSTLTIQRTQQEDSAVYLCGSSLDSGSPGEREQFFGPGTRLTVL.

V and J are TRBV7-2 and TRBJ2-1, with 10 bases identical to TRBD1. The CDR3 totals 15 residues. Germline V CDR1 and CDR2: SGHTA, FQGNSA. Germline trimming cut 5 bases from V and 5 bases from J; bases unmatched to any gene: 6. The CDR3 loop reads CASSPRDRGHNEQFF. In nucleotides, the CDR3 is TGTGCCAGCAGCCCCCGGGACAGGGGACACAATGAGCAGTTCTTC.

This clonotype was seen a handful of times. The V gene is TRBV28, the J gene TRBJ2-7; TRBD1 might be the D (5 bases). CDR1 and CDR2 (germline): MDHEN, SYDVKM. This CDR3 is 16 amino acids long. V lost 1 base to trimming and J lost 2 bases, with 15 bases between them. In DNA form, the CDR3 reads TGTGCCAGCAGTTTATCCCCTGGACACGGGCCCTACGAGCAGTACTTC. Its protein product is CASSLSPGHGPYEQYF.

This clonotype was found a few times. The chain is built from TRBV28 and TRBJ2-1, with TRBD1 identical over 7 bases. There are 17 residues in the CDR3. CDR1 and CDR2 (germline): MDHEN, SYDVKM. Unmatched junction bases numbered 13, after V lost 3 bases and J lost 5 bases. CDR3 amino acids: CASSLTGTYPSHNEQFF. For the CDR3, the DNA is TGTGCCAGCAGTTTGACAGGGACCTACCCTTCTCACAATGAGCAGTTCTTC.

As for this clonotype: A read error is likely, as this CDR3 ends without the conserved phenylalanine or tryptophan. The J gene is TRBJ1-2, the V gene TRBV12-3 or TRBV12-4; D gene ambiguous. Trimming left V 5 bases short and J 4 bases short, with 11 bases between. The CDR3 spans 13 residues. The CDR3 bases are TGTGCCAGCAGTCCTAACCCAATCTATGGCTACACCTTA. This encodes CASSPNPIYGYTL.

V and J are TRBV27 and TRBJ1-2; tentative D call: TRBD1 (6 bases). The ends were cut back, 3 bases at V and 2 bases at J, with 10 bases in the middle. The CDR3 runs to 14 residues. Per germline, CDR1 MNHEY and CDR2 SMNVEV (reference sequence). CDR3 in amino acids: CASSFGGTNYGYTF. CDR3 bases: TGTGCCAGCAGTTTTGGCGGGACAAACTATGGCTACACCTTC.

In its sample, this clonotype is medium-sized. V is TRBV28 and J is TRBJ2-2, with 9 bases aligning to TRBD2. Germline V CDR1 and CDR2: MDHEN, SYDVKM. J gave up 2 bases and V 3 bases, and 10 bases lay outside the gene matches. The CDR3 totals 18 residues. The CDR3 coding sequence is TGTGCCAGCAGTTTCCCCACCTCCGGGACTAGCAACACCGGGGAGCTGTTTTTT. This codes for CASSFPTSGTSNTGELFF.

This clonotype showed up just a few times. The chain links TRBV7-9 to TRBJ2-7; 8 bases fit TRBD1. Trimming took 3 bases from V and 9 from J; bases not matched to a gene: 16. The CDR3 is 16 amino acids. Looked up from germline, CDR1 is SEHNR and CDR2 is FQNEAQ (reference sequence). The CDR3 nucleotides are TGTGCCAGCAGCTTTGAGCGCTCAGACAGGGGCGATCTGCAGTACTTC. It codes for CASSFERSDRGDLQYF. Full variable domain (rest looked up from reference TRBV7-9 and TRBJ2-7): DTGVSQNPRHKITKRGQNVTFRCDPISEHNRLYWYRQTLGQGPEFLTYFQNEAQLEKSRLLSDRFSAERPKGSFSTLEIQRTEQGDSAMYLCASSFERSDRGDLQYFGPGTRLTVT.

The chain uses TRBV12-3 or TRBV12-4 and TRBJ1-1, with D uncertain. V lost 9 bases and J 5 bases, leaving 13 bases between the germline ends. The CDR3 has 12 amino acids. The chain's CDR3 is CASSVTVTEAFF. The CDR3 DNA reads TGTGCCAGTTCGGTCACGGTGACTGAAGCTTTCTTT.

The CDR3 DNA is TGCGCCAGCAGCCAAGACGGGACTAGCGGCGAGACCCAGTACTTC. Protein: CASSQDGTSGETQYF. V usage is TRBV4-1 and J usage is TRBJ2-5, with TRBD2 matching over 11 bases. J lost 5 bases, V lost 0 bases, and 2 bases had no gene match. The germline gives CDR1 MGHRA, CDR2 YSYEKL. This CDR3 has 15 residues.

This sequence joins TRBV27 and TRBJ2-2; D is perhaps TRBD1 (6 bases). Trimming stripped 2 bases from V and 4 bases from J, with 8 bases between. Germline V gene lookup returns CDR1 MNHEY and CDR2 SMNVEV (reference sequence). There are 14 residues in the CDR3. CDR3 DNA sequence: TGTGCCAGCAGTTTAAGGGACATCACCGGGGAGCTGTTTTTT. It translates to CASSLRDITGELFF.

This clonotype was picked up a small number of times. CDR3 residues: CASSDWAGAEGYTF. CDR3 sequence (DNA): TGTGCCAGCAGTGATTGGGCGGGTGCGGAAGGCTACACCTTC. The chain is built from TRBV2 and TRBJ1-2; D is unclear. This CDR3 has 14 amino acids. Germline assignment: CDR1 SNHLY and CDR2 FYNNEI. Trimming removed 3 bases from V and 8 bases from J, with 16 bases in between.